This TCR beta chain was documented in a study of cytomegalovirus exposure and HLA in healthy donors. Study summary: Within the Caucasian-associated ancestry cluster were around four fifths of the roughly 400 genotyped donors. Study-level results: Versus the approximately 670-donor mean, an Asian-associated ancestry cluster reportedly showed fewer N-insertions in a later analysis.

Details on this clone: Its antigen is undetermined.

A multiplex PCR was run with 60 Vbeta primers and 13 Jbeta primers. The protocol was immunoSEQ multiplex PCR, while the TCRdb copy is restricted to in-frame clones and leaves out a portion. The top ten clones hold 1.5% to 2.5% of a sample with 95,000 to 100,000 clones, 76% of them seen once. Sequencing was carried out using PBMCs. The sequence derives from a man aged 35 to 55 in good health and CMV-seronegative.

The CDR3 here is CASTSGGTGNYGYTF. The CDR3 DNA sequence: TGTGCCAGCACATCCGGCGGTACAGGGAACTATGGCTACACCTTC. The gene calls are TRBV2 and TRBJ1-2; a weak D match, TRBD1 (6 bases). This CDR3 is built from 15 residues. Trimming stripped 7 bases from V and 2 bases from J, with 17 bases between. Germline V CDR1 and CDR2: SNHLY, FYNNEI.